This TCR beta chain was sequenced during a study of OX40 agonist ivuxolimab in advanced cancers. Study as a whole: Patients took ivuxolimab, an agonistic anti-OX40 (CD134) antibody.

At baseline, cycle 4 day 1, and cycle 7 day 1, blood was sampled. Germline V CDR1 and CDR2: SGHNT, YENEEA. The ends were cut back, 1 base at V and 7 bases at J, with 22 bases in the middle. The CDR3 has 18 amino acids. Only in-frame clones appear in the TCRdb table, and some are missing; sequencing was by immunoSEQ multiplex PCR. The table has about 60,000 clones, about 88% seen once. Sequencing used CD4+ or CD8+ T cells sorted from blood, obtained in a trial of the OX40 agonist ivuxolimab. J is TRBJ1-4 and V is TRBV11-3; D may be TRBD1 (5 bases). The clonotype comes from an adult with an advanced solid tumor such as melanoma, head and neck, liver or kidney cancer. CDR3 sequence reads: CASSLAPPFFKRGEKLFF. The CDR3 coding sequence is TGTGCCAGCAGCTTAGCCCCACCGTTTTTTAAGAGGGGTGAAAAACTGTTTTTT.